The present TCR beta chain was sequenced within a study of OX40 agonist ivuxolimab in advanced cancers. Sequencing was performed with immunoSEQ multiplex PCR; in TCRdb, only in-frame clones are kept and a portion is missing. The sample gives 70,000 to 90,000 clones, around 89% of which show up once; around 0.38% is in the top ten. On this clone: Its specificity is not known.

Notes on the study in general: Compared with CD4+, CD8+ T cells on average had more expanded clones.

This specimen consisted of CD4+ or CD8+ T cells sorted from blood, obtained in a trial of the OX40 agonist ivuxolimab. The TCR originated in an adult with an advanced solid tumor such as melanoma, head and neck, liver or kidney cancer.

As DNA, the CDR3 is TGTGCCAGCAGCGTAGGATCAGACTATGGCTACACCTTC. Protein product: CASSVGSDYGYTF. The rearrangement links TRBV9 to TRBJ1-2; D unclear. Germline assignment: CDR1 SGDLS and CDR2 YYNGEE. The CDR3 length is 13 residues. Trimming cost V 0 bases and J 3 bases, with 6 bases left between them.